Presented here are 11 T cell receptor beta chains from one specimen sequenced in a study of vaccination and CD4 T cells after COVID-19. Regarding treatment: roughly 10-day PBMC culture with coronavirus spike peptide pools or control peptides (ViraFEST assay). Once obtained from cultured CD4+ T cells, the DNA was sequenced using the Oncomine TCR Beta short-read assay. TCRdb reanalysed the PCR reads using MiXCR and keeps one entry per CDR3 protein. The sample holds about 3,900 distinct CDR3 sequences, over 15% seen once. These TCRs are of unknown antigen specificity. Source material: CD4+ T cells from blood, cultured in vitro. The origin of the receptors is a human donor who had recovered from COVID-19.

This clonotype was seen only a few times. This chain connects TRBV30 to TRBJ1-1, with D possibly TRBD1 on 6 matching bases. The germline V and J ends were trimmed by 3 bases and 0 bases, with 17 bases remaining between them. Per germline, CDR1 GTSNPN and CDR2 SVGIG (reference sequence). The CDR3 covers 16 residues. CDR3 residues: CAWRPGQTFMNTEAFF. The DNA for the CDR3 is TGTGCCTGGAGGCCTGGACAGACTTTTATGAACACTGAAGCTTTCTTT.

Points on this clonotype: A junction end diverges from the germline sequence, so it may reflect a read error. The rearrangement uses TRBV7-7 and TRBJ2-7; TRBD1 agrees at 7 bases. This CDR3 is built from 13 residues. Germline V gene lookup returns CDR1 SSHAT and CDR2 FNYEAQ (reference sequence). The CDR3, as DNA: TGTGCTAGCAGCCTGTCAGGGACAGCCGAGCAGTACTTC. Amino acids: CASSLSGTAEQYF.

By sample fraction, this clonotype is medium-sized. The chain couples TRBV5-1 to TRBJ1-2; D remains unclear. Germline-derived CDR1 and CDR2 are SGHRS and YFSETQ. The V gene lost 0 bases and the J gene lost 8 bases, with 8 bases spanning the gap. The CDR3 extends over 12 amino acids. CDR3 DNA sequence: TGCGCCAGCAGCTTGGATTACCGGGGCTACACCTTC. Residues: CASSLDYRGYTF.

This clonotype occurred a few times. The chain joins TRBV12-3 or TRBV12-4 to TRBJ2-2; perhaps TRBD2 as D (6 bases). There are 14 residues in the CDR3. V was shortened by 3 bases and J by 6 bases, with 11 bases between the two germline ends. CDR3 coding DNA: TGTGCCAGCAGTTTCGGCAGGGAGGCCGGGGAGCTGTTTTTT. It codes for CASSFGREAGELFF.

By proportion, this clonotype is medium-sized. The chain recombines TRBV6-5 with TRBJ2-3, with D perhaps TRBD2 (6 bases). The V gene lost 2 bases and the J gene lost 2 bases, with 11 bases spanning the gap. The CDR3 totals 15 residues. Per germline, CDR1 MNHEY and CDR2 SVGAGI. The CDR3 here is CASSYRGTTTDTQYF. In nucleotides, the CDR3 is TGTGCCAGCAGTTACCGGGGGACGACCACAGATACGCAGTATTTT.

This clonotype showed up just a few times. The chain has TRBV7-6 and TRBJ1-1; D remains unclear. Germline CDR1 is SGHVS and CDR2 is FNYEAQ. With 5 bases removed from V and 0 bases from J, the gap between germline ends came to 13 bases. This CDR3 has 15 amino acids. The CDR3 sequence is CASSRTIDLNTEAFF. CDR3 DNA sequence: TGTGCCAGCAGCCGTACTATAGATCTGAACACTGAAGCTTTCTTT.

This clonotype was seen only a few times. The chain employs TRBV7-2 and TRBJ1-3; D is undetermined. The CDR3 covers 15 residues. Germline V gene sequence: CDR1 SGHTA, CDR2 FQGNSA. Trimming cost V 1 base and J 0 bases, with 7 bases left between them. CDR3 sequence (DNA): TGTGCCAGCAGCTTAGGCGATGGCTCTGGAAACACCATATATTTT. It encodes CASSLGDGSGNTIYF.

The J gene is TRBJ1-3, the V gene TRBV20-1; 9 bases map to TRBD1. CDR1 DFQATT and CDR2 SNEGSKA come from the germline V gene (reference sequence). V lost 2 bases, J lost 2 bases, and 7 bases stayed unmatched. This CDR3 spans 16 amino acids. This CDR3 is CSARLPGTGTGNTIYF. In DNA form, the CDR3 reads TGCAGTGCTAGACTGCCCGGGACAGGGACTGGAAACACCATATATTTT.

The rearrangement uses TRBV11-2 and TRBJ1-2; D ambiguous. The germline V gene has CDR1 SGHAT and CDR2 FQNNGV. CDR3 length equals 13 residues. V lost 0 bases and J lost 4, with 6 bases in between. DNA of the CDR3: TGTGCCAGCAGCTTAGAGGCTGGCTATGGCTACACCTTC. The encoded protein is CASSLEAGYGYTF.

The chain uses TRBV12-3 or TRBV12-4 and TRBJ2-2, with D perhaps assigned TRBD1 or TRBD2 (5 bases each). This CDR3 has 15 amino acids. The ends were cut back, 3 bases at V and 4 bases at J, with 12 bases in the middle. This chain's CDR3 is CASSFRGRGTGELFF. CDR3 in DNA: TGTGCCAGCAGTTTCCGGGGCCGCGGCACCGGGGAGCTGTTTTTT.

J is TRBJ1-1 and V is TRBV20-1; the D is unclear. The germline V gene encodes CDR1 DFQATT and CDR2 SNEGSKA (reference sequence). CDR3 length: 12 amino acids. The V and J ends lost 2 bases and 8 bases respectively, with 12 bases between them. CDR3 nucleotides: TGCAGTGCTAGAATGGCGGGTGGGGAAGCTTTCTTT. It specifies CSARMAGGEAFF.